Reported below is one T cell receptor beta chain. In its sample, this clonotype was seen a few times. The specificity of this receptor is unknown. Base qualities are not provided; no much larger clone lies one nucleotide away. This sample stems from a study of blood T cells in healthy people across ages (dated by TCRdb to between 2014 and 2017). General notes on the study: In model experiments, template switching captured about one uniquely barcoded TCR beta cDNA molecule for every two T cells. Donors were grouped into four age groups: young (average approximately 16 years), middle-aged (over 35), aged (roughly 62) and long-lived (about 82). Using the same blood draw, the study looked at two additional independent replicas of 1 million unique cDNA reads for two donors, one aged 18 to 29 and the other aged 80 or older. Using deep sequencing normalized with unique cDNA molecular identifiers, the study measured how TCR beta repertoire diversity changes with age. Donors of different ages were randomly distributed across sequencing lanes to avoid experimental bias. Paper-wide results and their limitations: The CMV infection status of donors was not known, potentially confounding age-related changes in expanded clonotypes. Total diversity estimates from one million sequenced T cells were considered lower bounds and underestimates. Bulk unsorted PBMC profiling prevented conclusive comparison of naive and antigen-experienced compartments. Observed TCR beta diversity per million T cells fell roughly linearly with age, and a significant reduction was already apparent by age around 40. There was a strong correlation between observed TCR beta diversity and the percentage of naive T cells measured by flow cytometry. Compared with the aged group, the long-lived group had more naive CD4+ T cells, fewer expanded clones and increased TCR diversity, a pattern suggesting age selection.

The CDR3, from cysteine to phenylalanine, totals 15 residues. The DNA shown is the 45-base CDR3, in frame from base 1. From the germline V gene, CDR1 is MGHRA and CDR2 is YSYEKL. V and J lose 1 base and 4 bases, and a span of 13 bases separates them. The approximately 39 donors, aged about 6 to 100 years, were systemically healthy Caucasian individuals from Russia. Ten milliliters of peripheral blood were drawn from each donor into EDTA-treated Vacutainer tubes. Ficoll-Paque density-gradient centrifugation was used to isolate PBMCs, with at least 6.5 million per sample. Total RNA, at least 6 micrograms per sample, was extracted from PBMCs with Trizol reagent. Naive CD45RAhigh/CD27high T cell percentages were measured by flow cytometry on a PBMC aliquot from every donor. Library creation used 5' RACE. The run used an Illumina HiSeq 2500. A second PCR of roughly 7 to 11 cycles was performed with a sample-barcoded 5' primer and a J-beta primer mix. A template-switch 5' adaptor carrying 12 random nucleotides introduced a unique molecular identifier onto each TCR beta cDNA molecule. Each sample yielded at least 3 million CDR3-containing paired-end reads. First-strand cDNA synthesis was performed from all RNA using the Mint cDNA synthesis kit, with priming by a TRBC-specific oligonucleotide. After uracil-DNA glycosylase treatment, a first 18-cycle PCR used universal primers M1SS and BC2_uni_R on all cDNA. The original methods were these. For normalization, 1 million high-quality reads, each with a distinct molecular identifier, were randomly selected from each sample. Reads with shared molecular identifiers were discarded instead of being binned into consensus sequences. MiTCR, run with a Q25 quality threshold and the strictest error-elimination algorithm, handled CDR3 identification, clonotype clustering and error correction. A nonparametric unseen species model with Euler transformation was used to estimate lower-bound total TCR beta diversity. TCRdb ran its own pipeline on the public reads, namely fastp trimming at Q25 and MiXCR clone calling, and kept in-frame beta chains. Rows matching on CDR3 protein sequence are summarized as one entry with the most common DNA and genes. TCRdb's processing, not the authors' own work, is the source of the V and J calls. This sample lists about 280,000 distinct CDR3 sequences; 25% to 30% were detected once. The ten largest clonotypes hold about 30% of the sample.

The source material was blood. Recombination linked TRBV4-1 to TRBJ1-2, and the D gene may be TRBD1, 5 bases matching. The receptor's source is a woman in her seventies in good health. The DNA sequence reads TGCGCCAGCAGCCAAGCGGGGGAGTCTATCTATGGCTACACCTTC. This gives the protein CASSQAGESIYGYTF.